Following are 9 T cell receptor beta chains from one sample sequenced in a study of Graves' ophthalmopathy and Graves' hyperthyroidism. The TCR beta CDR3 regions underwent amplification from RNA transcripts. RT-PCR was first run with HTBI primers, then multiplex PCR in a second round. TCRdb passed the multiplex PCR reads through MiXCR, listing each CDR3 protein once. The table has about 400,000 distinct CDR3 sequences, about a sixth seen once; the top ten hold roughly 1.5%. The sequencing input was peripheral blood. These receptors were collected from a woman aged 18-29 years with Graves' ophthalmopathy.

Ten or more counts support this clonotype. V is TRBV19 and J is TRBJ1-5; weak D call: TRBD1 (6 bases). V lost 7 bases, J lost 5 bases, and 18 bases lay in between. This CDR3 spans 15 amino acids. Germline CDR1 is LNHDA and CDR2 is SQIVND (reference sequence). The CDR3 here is CASMDGGRAHQPQHF. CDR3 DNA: TGTGCCAGTATGGACGGGGGCAGGGCTCATCAGCCCCAGCATTTT.

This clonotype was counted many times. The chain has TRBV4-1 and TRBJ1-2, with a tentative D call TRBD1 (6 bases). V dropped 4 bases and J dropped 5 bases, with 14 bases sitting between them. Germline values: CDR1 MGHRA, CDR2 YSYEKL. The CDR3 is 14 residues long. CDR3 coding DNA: TGCGCCAGCAGCCCCACCGGGACAAAGTATGGCTACACCTTC. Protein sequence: CASSPTGTKYGYTF.

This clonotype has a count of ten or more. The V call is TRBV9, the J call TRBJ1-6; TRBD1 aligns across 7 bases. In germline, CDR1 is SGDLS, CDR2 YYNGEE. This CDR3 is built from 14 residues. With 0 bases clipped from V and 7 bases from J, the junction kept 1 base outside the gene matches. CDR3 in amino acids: CASSVGTGNSPLHF. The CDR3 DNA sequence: TGTGCCAGCAGCGTAGGGACAGGAAATTCACCCCTCCACTTT. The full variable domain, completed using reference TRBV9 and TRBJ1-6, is DSGVTQTPKHLITATGQRVTLRCSPRSGDLSVYWYQQSLDQGLQFLIQYYNGEERAKGNILERFSAQQFPDLHSELNLSSLELGDSALYFCASSVGTGNSPLHFGNGTRLTVT.

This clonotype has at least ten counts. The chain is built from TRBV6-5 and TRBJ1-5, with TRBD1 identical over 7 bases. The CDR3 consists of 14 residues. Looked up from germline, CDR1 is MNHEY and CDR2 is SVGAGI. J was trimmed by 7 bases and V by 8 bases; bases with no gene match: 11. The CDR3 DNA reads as TGTGCCAGCGGCCTGTTACAGGGGTTCCAGCCCCAGCATTTT. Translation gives CASGLLQGFQPQHF.

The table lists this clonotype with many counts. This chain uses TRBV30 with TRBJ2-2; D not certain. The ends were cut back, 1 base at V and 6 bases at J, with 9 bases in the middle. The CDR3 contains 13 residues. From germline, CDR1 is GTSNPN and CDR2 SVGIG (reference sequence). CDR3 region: CAWSEEHPGELFF. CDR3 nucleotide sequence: TGTGCCTGGAGTGAAGAACACCCCGGGGAGCTGTTTTTT.

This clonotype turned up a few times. The CDR3 coding sequence is TGCAGTGCTACCAGGGGGGGGGCGGGGACTAGCGTTGGACCCTACGAGCAGTACTTC. This codes for CSATRGGAGTSVGPYEQYF. J is TRBJ2-7 and V is TRBV20-1; 10 positions agree with TRBD2. This CDR3 is 19 amino acids long. V lost 4 bases and J lost 2; bases outside the gene matches: 20. CDR1 is DFQATT, CDR2 SNEGSKA, per germline (reference sequence).

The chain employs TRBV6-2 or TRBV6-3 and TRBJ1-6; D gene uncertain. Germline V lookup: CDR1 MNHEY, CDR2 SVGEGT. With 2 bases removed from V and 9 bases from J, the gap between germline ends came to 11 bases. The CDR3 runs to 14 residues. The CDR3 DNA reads TGTGCCAGCAGTTACGGTACGGCTACTTCACCCCTCCACTTT. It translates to CASSYGTATSPLHF.

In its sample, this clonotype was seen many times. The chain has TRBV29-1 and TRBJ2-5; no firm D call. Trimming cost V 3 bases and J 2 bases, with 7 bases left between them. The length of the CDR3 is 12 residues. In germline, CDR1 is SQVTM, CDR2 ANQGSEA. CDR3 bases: TGCAGCGTTGATGGATCTCAAGAGACCCAGTACTTC. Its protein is CSVDGSQETQYF. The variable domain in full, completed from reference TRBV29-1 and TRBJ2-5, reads SAVISQKPSRDICQRGTSLTIQCQVDSQVTMMFWYRQQPGQSLTLIATANQGSEATYESGFVIDKFPISRPNLTFSTLTVSNMSPEDSSIYLCSVDGSQETQYFGPGTRLLVL.

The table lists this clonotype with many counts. CDR3 DNA sequence: TGTGCCAGCAGTGCCGCAGGGGCCCAGTACTTC. Its translation is CASSAAGAQYF. The J gene is TRBJ2-5, the V gene TRBV12-3 or TRBV12-4; possible D gene TRBD1, 6 bases. The CDR3 has 11 amino acids. With 5 bases removed from V and 9 bases from J, the gap between germline ends came to 10 bases.